A single T cell receptor beta chain is shown here with its context. This record comes from a study of blood T cell repertoires in COVID-19. The repertoire was sequenced with immunoSEQ multiplex PCR; TCRdb's copy has only in-frame clones and lacks some. The table includes about 180,000 clones, roughly 85% detected once. The source is a man in his sixties who had recovered from COVID-19. The sequencing sample was made of PBMCs or T cells enriched from blood (not recorded which).

The CDR3 DNA follows: TGTGCCAGCAGCGTCAACACAGATACGCAGTATTTT. This sequence encodes CASSVNTDTQYF. J is TRBJ2-3 and V is TRBV9; D call uncertain. The CDR3 is 12 amino acids. The V end was cut by 2 bases, the J end by 2 bases, with 3 bases between. CDR1 is SGDLS, CDR2 YYNGEE, per germline.